This T cell receptor (beta chain) was observed in a study of T cells after yellow fever vaccination (dated by TCRdb to about 2019). For the wider study: Libraries from fractions with low cell numbers were prepared with the SMART-Seq v4 Ultra Low Input RNA kit. To follow T-cell clones before and after primary and booster YFV17D yellow fever vaccination, bulk TCR alpha and beta repertoires were sequenced over time. Blood was drawn at multiple timepoints before and after primary and secondary immunization, with bulk PBMC replicates and cell subsets isolated. Two healthy male donors, one aged 18 to 29 and one aged 30 to 40 years, were included in the cohort.

The full study reports these points: Most clones expanded after primary vaccination (around 96% of CD4 and 88% of CD8) were re-detected after the booster, suggesting that broad memory maintenance occurred. A small fraction of clonotypes appeared in both the CD4 and CD8 compartments, likely as a result of convergent recombination. The study included only two donors, which limits how far the findings can be generalized. The secondary T-cell response was weaker than the primary response but faster, peaking on day 5 instead of day 15. FACS-sorted repertoires could contain abundant contaminating clonotypes from the bulk population, so computational filtering was required.

This clonotype has a count of ten or more. What this receptor recognizes is not known. No base qualities exist here, and no much larger clone lies one base off it. The meaning of the sample's treatment or condition label: live attenuated yellow fever vaccine strain. A standard Ficoll-Paque protocol was used to isolate PBMCs from peripheral blood. CD4 and CD8 T-cell fractions were isolated with Dynabeads CD4 and CD8 positive selection kits. RNA was extracted with TriZol from bulk PBMCs, CD4 and CD8 fractions, and dextramer-positive and dextramer-negative fractions. TCR cDNA was synthesized by 5'RACE template switching, through which a universal primer site and unique molecular identifiers were introduced. cDNA synthesis was primed from both the TCR alpha and TCR beta constant segments. Libraries were amplified in two PCR steps, with sample barcodes and sequencing adapters added in the second step. Sequencing of libraries was done on Illumina HiSeq 2500 (2x100 bp) or NovaSeq (2x150 bp). The source study handled its data this way. Demultiplexing of reads and collapsing into UMI consensus sequences were performed with MIGEC, and V(D)J alignment was carried out with MiXCR. Vaccine-responding clonotypes were identified with edgeR using replicate PBMC samples, with FDR below 0.01 and a log2 fold change above 5 up to day 15 being required. CD4 or CD8 identity was assigned to each bulk clonotype according to whether the clonotype was present at higher abundance in the sequenced CD4 repertoire or the sequenced CD8 repertoire. TCRdb reprocessing: public reads trimmed at Q25 with fastp, clones called with MiXCR, in-frame beta chains kept. Rows are combined by CDR3 protein, so each entry shows the most common genes and DNA. The V and J calls follow TCRdb's processing rather than the paper's. A total of roughly 150,000 distinct CDR3 sequences appear in this sample, approximately 6.6% of them only once. The ten biggest clones cover approximately 0.61% of the sample.

At the junction V is shortened by 3 bases and J by 9 bases, with 13 bases in between. Taken from cysteine to phenylalanine, the CDR3 has 13 residues. Of the read, only the CDR3 DNA is kept; its 39 bases are in frame from base 1. The germline V gene encodes CDR1 SGHDT and CDR2 YYEEEE. The chain is assembled from TRBV5-6 and TRBJ2-1; the D region possibly corresponds to TRBD2 (6 bases align). This TCR was sampled from a man aged 25 to 40 who received the YFV17D yellow fever vaccine. The specimen comprised CD4+ T cells sorted from PBMCs, sampled 10 days after the yellow fever booster vaccination. The CDR3 sequence is CASSSKGGAEQFF. The sequenced DNA: TGTGCCAGCAGCTCTAAGGGAGGTGCTGAGCAGTTCTTC.